Sequencing of this T cell receptor (beta chain) was carried out in a study of beta chain bispecific antibodies for T cell cancers. Study at large: Sequenced cells survived coculture with leukemia lines plus bispecific antibodies. HPB-ALL carried surface TRBV5-5, while Jurkat carried TRBV12-3. Findings of the study overall: Versus anti-CD19, anti-TRBV12 exposure cut the TRBV12-3 share of TRBV signal by approximately 99%. Most targeted TRBV signal came from the leukemia cell line cells, not normal T cells.

Either OKT3 anti-CD3 antibody or CD3/CD28 beads expanded T cells from blood mononuclear cells over about three days. Bispecific antibody was added to 5 x 10^4 normal T cells and 5 x 10^4 target cells. TCRdb analysed the 5' RACE reads with MiXCR anew, one entry per CDR3 protein. The sample shows tens of thousands of distinct CDR3 sequences, approximately 2% of them seen only once. The V and J ends lost 3 bases and 2 bases respectively, with 11 bases between them. This CDR3 has 14 residues. Germline V gives CDR1 LGHNT, CDR2 FRNRAP. This clonotype was seen ten or more times. Its antigen is currently unknown.

This TCR came from a human donor in good health. Some clones in this sample may be carry-over from other donors' samples. This chain connects TRBV12-5 to TRBJ2-7; D gene uncertain. The sequencing here drew on healthy donor T cells cultured with leukemia cells, taken from a culture containing a bispecific antibody targeting TCR Vbeta12. This chain's CDR3 is CASGLDWAAYEQYF. The CDR3 DNA sequence: TGTGCTAGTGGTTTAGATTGGGCCGCCTACGAGCAGTACTTC.